One sample yielded the 31 T cell receptor beta chains listed below, sequenced in a study of blood T cell repertoires in COVID-19. TCRdb's copy holds only in-frame clones and misses some; the assay was immunoSEQ multiplex PCR. The sample consists of tens of thousands of clones, under 85% of them appearing once. Sequencing used peripheral blood. The receptors were gathered from a human donor in a cohort sampled during active COVID-19.

Written as DNA, the CDR3 is TGTGCCAGCAGCACTGACTCATACACCGGGGAGCTGTTTTTT. Translated, it gives CASSTDSYTGELFF. This chain links TRBV7-9 with TRBJ2-2, with no clear D. The germline CDR1 and CDR2 sequences are SEHNR and FQNEAQ (reference sequence). Trimming shortened V by 5 bases and J by 3 bases, and 10 bases separated the two germline ends. CDR3 size: 14 residues.

The rearrangement joins TRBV3-1 (or the pseudogene TRBV3-2) to TRBJ1-2, with 7 positions matching TRBD1. The V segment lost 1 base and the J segment 6 bases; nucleotides outside the gene matches: 8. In germline, CDR1 is LGHDT, CDR2 YNNKEL (reference sequence). The length of the CDR3 is 15 residues. The CDR3 region is CASSQGTGQIHGYTF. In nucleotides, the CDR3 is TGTGCCAGCAGCCAAGGGACGGGACAGATCCATGGCTACACCTTC.

This clone was observed a few times. The V gene is TRBV30, the J gene TRBJ1-6; the D is unclear. Trimming pared 0 bases from V and 10 bases from J, leaving 16 bases between. This CDR3 comprises 15 residues. CDR1 GTSNPN and CDR2 SVGIG come from the germline V gene (reference sequence). The CDR3 DNA reads as TGTGCCTGGAGTGTTCCCACTCACCCGGGGTCACCCCTCCACTTT. It is translated as CAWSVPTHPGSPLHF.

The gene calls are TRBV27 and TRBJ2-1; 11 nucleotides match TRBD2. This CDR3 is 15 amino acids long. Germline loops: CDR1 MNHEY, CDR2 SMNVEV (reference sequence). V dropped 7 bases and J dropped 6; count of bases not matched to a gene: 8. The CDR3 loop is CASMSGTSGPNEQFF. In nucleotides, the CDR3 is TGTGCCAGCATGTCCGGGACTAGCGGTCCCAATGAGCAGTTCTTC.

The rearrangement links TRBV5-6 to TRBJ1-5; 8 bases map to TRBD1. CDR1 SGHDT and CDR2 YYEEEE come from the germline V gene. The ends lost 2 bases at V and 5 bases at J; junction bases unmatched: 6. This CDR3 contains 15 residues. CDR3 in DNA: TGTGCCAGCAGCTTCGGCGACAGGGGCCATCAGCCCCAGCATTTT. It yields the protein CASSFGDRGHQPQHF.

V usage is TRBV2 and J usage is TRBJ1-1; 8 positions match TRBD1. The germline V gene has CDR1 SNHLY and CDR2 FYNNEI. This CDR3 has 16 amino acids. J lost 0 bases, V lost 6 bases, and 9 bases had no gene match. CDR3 region: CASRDPRGQMNTEAFF. Written as DNA, the CDR3 is TGTGCCAGCAGAGATCCCAGGGGGCAAATGAACACTGAAGCTTTCTTT.

V gene TRBV27 combines with J gene TRBJ1-4; 9 bases are a match to TRBD1. The ends lost 3 bases at V and 10 bases at J; junction bases unmatched: 15. The CDR3 consists of 17 residues. Germline V gene sequence: CDR1 MNHEY, CDR2 SMNVEV (reference sequence). The CDR3 is CASSFRDRALSGGKLFF. DNA for the CDR3: TGTGCCAGCAGTTTCCGGGACAGGGCGCTCTCCGGGGGAAAACTGTTTTTT. The full variable domain, rest sourced from reference TRBV27 and TRBJ1-4, is EAQVTQNPRYLITVTGKKLTVTCSQNMNHEYMSWYRQDPGLGLRQIYYSMNVEVTDKGDVPEGYKVSRKEKRNFPLILESPSPNQTSLYFCASSFRDRALSGGKLFFGSGTQLSVL.

The rearrangement links TRBV5-1 to TRBJ2-3, with 9 nucleotides matching TRBD2. Germline V gives CDR1 SGHRS, CDR2 YFSETQ. This CDR3 has 15 residues. V lost 1 base and J lost 2; bases outside the gene matches: 2. The CDR3 spells CASSLLAGYTDTQYF. Written as DNA, the CDR3 is TGCGCCAGCAGCTTGCTAGCGGGGTACACAGATACGCAGTATTTT.

The chain couples TRBV10-3 to TRBJ1-2, with 7 bases lining up with TRBD1. This CDR3 is 12 amino acids long. Trimming removed 6 bases from V and 3 bases from J; junction bases left unmatched: 1. Germline V gene sequence: CDR1 ENHRY, CDR2 SYGVKD. The CDR3 nucleotides read TGTGCCATCAGCGGACAGGACTATGGCTACACCTTC. The encoded protein is CAISGQDYGYTF.

The CDR3 sequence is CAISNPGSYGYTF. CDR3 in DNA: TGTGCCATCAGTAATCCAGGGTCGTATGGCTACACCTTC. This chain links TRBV10-3 with TRBJ1-2; weak D call: TRBD1 (5 bases). This CDR3 has 13 residues. The V gene's germline CDR1 is ENHRY and CDR2 SYGVKD. V was pared by 5 bases and J by 5 bases, with 12 bases between.

This chain links TRBV28 with TRBJ1-5; possible D gene TRBD1, 5 bases. This CDR3 has 12 residues. V was clipped by 7 bases and J by 11 bases, with 15 bases between them. CDR1 is MDHEN and CDR2 is SYDVKM in the germline V gene. The CDR3 DNA is TGTGCCAGCACCCCCGCGGGGGAGGCCCAGCATTTT. As protein: CASTPAGEAQHF.

The chain recombines TRBV19 with TRBJ1-1; 11 nucleotides agree with TRBD1. The CDR3 is 14 amino acids. Trimming cost V 7 bases and J 5 bases; bases outside gene matches: 6. The germline V gene encodes CDR1 LNHDA and CDR2 SQIVND (reference sequence). This CDR3 is CASMGQGGRTEAFF. The CDR3 DNA reads as TGTGCCAGTATGGGACAGGGGGGCAGGACTGAAGCTTTCTTT.

This clone was seen more than once but under ten times. The chain carries TRBV2 and TRBJ2-1; 8 bases fit TRBD2. V shed 0 bases, J shed 8 bases, and the junction held 6 bases outside the gene matches. Germline-derived CDR1 and CDR2 are SNHLY and FYNNEI. This CDR3 spans 15 amino acids. The CDR3 here is CASSEASGARYEQFF. The CDR3 nucleotides read TGTGCCAGCAGTGAAGCTAGCGGGGCTAGGTATGAGCAGTTCTTC.

J is TRBJ2-7 and V is TRBV19; 7 bases agree with TRBD1. CDR1 and CDR2 (germline): LNHDA, SQIVND (reference sequence). V dropped 6 bases and J dropped 3; count of bases not matched to a gene: 5. There are 13 residues in the CDR3. CDR3 DNA: TGTGCCAGTAGGCGCCCAGGGGGCTACGAGCAGTACTTC. The encoded protein is CASRRPGGYEQYF. Full variable domain (remainder filled in from reference TRBV19 and TRBJ2-7): DGGITQSPKYLFRKEGQNVTLSCEQNLNHDAMYWYRQDPGQGLRLIYYSQIVNDFQKGDIAEGYSVSREKKESFPLTVTSAQKNPTAFYLCASRRPGGYEQYFGPGTRLTVT.

This chain uses TRBV28 with TRBJ1-1; 7 bases line up with TRBD1. Trimming cost V 3 bases and J 0 bases; bases outside gene matches: 1. Germline values: CDR1 MDHEN, CDR2 SYDVKM. This CDR3 region has 14 residues. This chain's CDR3 is CASSLGQMNTEAFF. The CDR3 DNA sequence: TGTGCCAGCAGTTTGGGACAGATGAACACTGAAGCTTTCTTT.

This clone was picked up one time. The rearrangement links TRBV5-1 to TRBJ1-2; D possibly corresponds to TRBD1 (6 bases). Per the germline V gene, CDR1 is SGHRS and CDR2 is YFSETQ. The CDR3 is 14 amino acids. V lost 1 base and J lost 6, with 13 bases in between. CDR3 loop: CASSLIGGEDGYTF. In DNA form, the CDR3 reads TGCGCCAGCAGCTTGATAGGGGGGGAGGATGGCTACACCTTC.

Remarks on this clone: It may be a read error: a sequence one base away is much more abundant. The same CDR3 arises from other DNA sequences in this sample as well. The V gene is TRBV2, the J gene TRBJ1-2; the match to TRBD1 covers 10 bases. The germline gives CDR1 SNHLY, CDR2 FYNNEI. The length of the CDR3 is 14 residues. V dropped 7 bases and J dropped 7; count of bases not matched to a gene: 9. Written as DNA, the CDR3 is TGTGCCAGCAATACCGGGACAGGGGCCTTTGGCTACACCTTC. Translated: CASNTGTGAFGYTF.

This clone was counted a single time. The genes are TRBV4-1 and TRBJ2-1, with 10 nucleotides matching TRBD2. V shed 1 base, J shed 2 bases, and the junction held 5 bases outside the gene matches. The CDR3 has 17 amino acids. From germline, CDR1 is MGHRA and CDR2 YSYEKL. The CDR3 nucleotides read TGCGCCAGCAGCCAAGCCCCTAGCGGGGGCCCCTACAATGAGCAGTTCTTC. Translated, it gives CASSQAPSGGPYNEQFF.

The chain is built from TRBV19 and TRBJ2-1; 10 bases match TRBD2. From germline, CDR1 is LNHDA and CDR2 SQIVND (reference sequence). V dropped 2 bases and J dropped 5; count of bases not matched to a gene: 3. There are 15 residues in the CDR3. In DNA, the CDR3 is TGTGCCAGTAGTATAAGCGGGGGGGGACACAATGAGCAGTTCTTC. Protein: CASSISGGGHNEQFF. The variable domain in full, completed from reference TRBV19 and TRBJ2-1, reads DGGITQSPKYLFRKEGQNVTLSCEQNLNHDAMYWYRQDPGQGLRLIYYSQIVNDFQKGDIAEGYSVSREKKESFPLTVTSAQKNPTAFYLCASSISGGGHNEQFFGPGTRLTVL.

The chain employs TRBV11-2 and TRBJ2-3; 12 bases map to TRBD2. Looked up from germline, CDR1 is SGHAT and CDR2 is FQNNGV. The CDR3 runs 18 residues. The trim removed 3 bases at V and 0 bases at J, leaving 7 bases unmatched. The CDR3, as DNA: TGTGCCAGCAGCTTGGGAGGACTAGCGGGGCCCAGCACAGATACGCAGTATTTT. This sequence encodes CASSLGGLAGPSTDTQYF.

The chain links TRBV4-1 to TRBJ2-7; a possible D gene is TRBD2 (5 bases). Germline V gene sequence: CDR1 MGHRA, CDR2 YSYEKL. This CDR3 has 14 residues. Trimming took off 5 bases at V and 0 bases at J, with 11 bases between the two ends. The DNA of the CDR3 is TGCGCCAGCAGCTTGGCGGGTGGCTCCTACGAGCAGTACTTC. This encodes CASSLAGGSYEQYF.

This clone was counted only a few times. The chain combines TRBV5-1 with TRBJ2-2, with TRBD1 as a possible D gene (5 bases). Trimming left V 1 base short and J 4 bases short, with 8 bases between. From germline, CDR1 is SGHRS and CDR2 YFSETQ. The CDR3 loop spans 14 amino acids. The CDR3 DNA is TGCGCCAGCAGCTTGACAGGACCCACCGGGGAGCTGTTTTTT. Protein sequence: CASSLTGPTGELFF.

V gene TRBV10-3 combines with J gene TRBJ1-5, with 9 bases that match TRBD1. The CDR3 is 15 amino acids. V was pared by 0 bases and J by 4 bases, with 1 base of the junction left unmatched. Germline CDR1 and CDR2: ENHRY and SYGVKD. CDR3 sequence: CAISESGTGNQPQHF. CDR3 nucleotide sequence: TGTGCCATCAGTGAGTCTGGGACAGGGAATCAGCCCCAGCATTTT.

The J gene is TRBJ2-3, the V gene TRBV9; D is unresolved. There are 14 residues in the CDR3. The germline CDR1 and CDR2 sequences are SGDLS and YYNGEE. V was shortened by 1 base and J by 4 bases, with 10 bases between the two germline ends. In DNA form, the CDR3 reads TGTGCCAGCAGCGTAAACAACCCCCCAGATACGCAGTATTTT. Amino acids: CASSVNNPPDTQYF.

The J gene is TRBJ1-2, the V gene TRBV9; D gene uncertain. Germline assignment: CDR1 SGDLS and CDR2 YYNGEE. Trimming stripped 0 bases from V and 7 bases from J, with 10 bases between. The CDR3 runs 13 residues. DNA of the CDR3: TGTGCCAGCAGCGTAGCGGGAGTGGGTGGCTACACCTTC. Translated, it gives CASSVAGVGGYTF.

The chain has TRBV6-4 and TRBJ2-3; 10 positions agree with TRBD2. In germline, CDR1 is MRHNA, CDR2 SNTAGT. The length of the CDR3 is 14 residues. J lost 4 bases, V lost 5 bases, and 3 bases had no gene match. The CDR3 coding sequence is TGTGCCAGCAGTTTAGCGGGGGGCGCAGATACGCAGTATTTT. It specifies CASSLAGGADTQYF.

The chain links TRBV3-1 (or the pseudogene TRBV3-2) to TRBJ1-1, with 7 bases fitting TRBD1. CDR1 and CDR2 from the germline V gene are LGHDT and YNNKEL (reference sequence). The trim removed 4 bases at V and 0 bases at J, leaving 5 bases unmatched. The CDR3 covers 15 residues. The CDR3 DNA follows: TGTGCCAGCAGCCCCGACGACAGGGTGAACACTGAAGCTTTCTTT. It specifies CASSPDDRVNTEAFF.

This clone was seen only a few times. The chain employs TRBV3-1 (or the pseudogene TRBV3-2) and TRBJ2-7; tentatively, D is TRBD2 (5 bases). The germline V gene encodes CDR1 LGHDT and CDR2 YNNKEL (reference sequence). Deletions cut 4 bases from V and 4 bases from J, with 8 bases between. There are 12 residues in the CDR3. This chain's CDR3 is CASSLRGYEQYF. The CDR3 DNA sequence: TGTGCCAGCAGCCTTAGAGGGTACGAGCAGTACTTC.

This chain links TRBV10-2 with TRBJ2-1; 12 nucleotides agree with TRBD2. The CDR3 loop spans 16 amino acids. V lost 6 bases and J lost 1; bases outside the gene matches: 4. Germline-derived CDR1 and CDR2 are WSHSY and SAAADI. The CDR3 region has the DNA TGCGCCAGCAGACTAGCGGGGGGCGGGTCCTACAATGAGCAGTTCTTC. Residues: CASRLAGGGSYNEQFF.

This chain links TRBV9 with TRBJ2-3, with 11 bases aligning to TRBD1. Germline V CDR1 and CDR2: SGDLS, YYNGEE. The CDR3 is 17 residues long. Unmatched junction bases numbered 9, after V lost 4 bases and J lost 2 bases. The CDR3 spells CASSPRGTGGTTDTQYF. The DNA for the CDR3 is TGTGCCAGCAGCCCGAGGGGGACAGGGGGGACCACAGATACGCAGTATTTT.

The V and J genes are TRBV15 and TRBJ2-2; D perhaps matches TRBD1 (6 bases). Trimming cost V 5 bases and J 5 bases, with 18 bases left between them. The length of the CDR3 is 16 residues. Germline V lookup: CDR1 LNHNV, CDR2 YYDKDF (reference sequence). CDR3 protein: CATSAPGAAETGELFF. The CDR3 bases are TGTGCCACCAGCGCCCCAGGGGCGGCGGAAACCGGGGAGCTGTTTTTT.